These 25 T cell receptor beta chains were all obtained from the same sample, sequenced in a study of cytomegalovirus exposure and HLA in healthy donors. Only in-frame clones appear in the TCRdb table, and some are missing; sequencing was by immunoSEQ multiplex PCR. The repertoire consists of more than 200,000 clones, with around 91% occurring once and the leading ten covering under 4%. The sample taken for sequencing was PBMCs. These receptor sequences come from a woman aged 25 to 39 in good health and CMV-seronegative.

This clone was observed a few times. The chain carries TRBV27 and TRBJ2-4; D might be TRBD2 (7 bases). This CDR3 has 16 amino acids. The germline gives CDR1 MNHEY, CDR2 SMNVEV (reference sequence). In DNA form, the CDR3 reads TGTGAAACCAGGAGCGATCGGGGGGCAGCCAAAAACATTCAGTACTTC. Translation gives CETRSDRGAAKNIQYF.

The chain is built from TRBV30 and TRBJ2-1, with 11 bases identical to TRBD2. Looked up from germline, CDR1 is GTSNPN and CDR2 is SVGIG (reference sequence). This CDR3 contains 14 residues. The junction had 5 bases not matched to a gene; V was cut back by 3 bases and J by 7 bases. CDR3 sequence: CAWRKLAGANEQFF. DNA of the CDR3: TGTGCCTGGAGAAAACTAGCGGGAGCGAATGAGCAGTTCTTC.

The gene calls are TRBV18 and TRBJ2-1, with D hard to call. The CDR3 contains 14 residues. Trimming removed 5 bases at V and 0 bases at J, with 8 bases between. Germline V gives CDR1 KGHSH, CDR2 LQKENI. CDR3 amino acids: CASSSQSSYNEQFF. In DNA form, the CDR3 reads TGTGCCAGCTCATCACAGAGCTCCTACAATGAGCAGTTCTTC.

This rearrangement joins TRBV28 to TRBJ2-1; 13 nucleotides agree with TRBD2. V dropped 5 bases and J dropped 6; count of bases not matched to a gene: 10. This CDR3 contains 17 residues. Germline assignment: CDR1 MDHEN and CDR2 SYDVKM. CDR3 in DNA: TGTGCCAGCAGTCTCGGACTAGCGGGAGTACGTTCCAATGAGCAGTTCTTC. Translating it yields CASSLGLAGVRSNEQFF.

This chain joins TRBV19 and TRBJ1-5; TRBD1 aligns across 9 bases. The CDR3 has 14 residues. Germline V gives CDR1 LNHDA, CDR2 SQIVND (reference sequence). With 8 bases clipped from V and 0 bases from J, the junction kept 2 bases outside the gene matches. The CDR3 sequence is CASGQGYSNQPQHF. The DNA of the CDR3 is TGTGCCAGTGGACAGGGGTATAGCAATCAGCCCCAGCATTTT.

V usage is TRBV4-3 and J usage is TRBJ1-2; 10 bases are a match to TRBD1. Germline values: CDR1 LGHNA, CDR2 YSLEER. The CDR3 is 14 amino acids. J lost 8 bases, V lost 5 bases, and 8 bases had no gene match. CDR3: CASSYRGQGYGYTF. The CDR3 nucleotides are TGCGCCAGCAGCTACCGGGGACAGGGGTACGGCTACACCTTC.

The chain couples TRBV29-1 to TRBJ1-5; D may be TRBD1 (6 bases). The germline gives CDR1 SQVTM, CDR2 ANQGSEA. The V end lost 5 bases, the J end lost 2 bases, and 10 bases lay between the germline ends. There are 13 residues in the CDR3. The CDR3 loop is CSVTAGGNQPQHF. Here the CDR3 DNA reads TGCAGCGTTACTGCAGGGGGCAATCAGCCCCAGCATTTT.

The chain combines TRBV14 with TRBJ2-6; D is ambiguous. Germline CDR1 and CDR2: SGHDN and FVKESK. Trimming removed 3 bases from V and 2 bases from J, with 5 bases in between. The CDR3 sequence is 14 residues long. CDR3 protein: CASSQNAGANVLTF. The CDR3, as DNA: TGTGCCAGCAGCCAGAACGCTGGGGCCAACGTCCTGACTTTC. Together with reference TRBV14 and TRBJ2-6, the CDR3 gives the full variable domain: EAGVTQFPSHSVIEKGQTVTLRCDPISGHDNLYWYRRVMGKEIKFLLHFVKESKQDESGMPNNRFLAERTGGTYSTLKVQPAELEDSGVYFCASSQNAGANVLTFGAGSRLTVL.

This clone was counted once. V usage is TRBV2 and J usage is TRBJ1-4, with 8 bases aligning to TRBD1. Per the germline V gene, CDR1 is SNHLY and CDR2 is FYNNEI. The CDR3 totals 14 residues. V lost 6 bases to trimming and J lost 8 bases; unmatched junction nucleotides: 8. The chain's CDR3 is CASRNRGGTEKLFF. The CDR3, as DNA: TGTGCCAGCAGGAACAGGGGGGGCACCGAAAAACTGTTTTTT.

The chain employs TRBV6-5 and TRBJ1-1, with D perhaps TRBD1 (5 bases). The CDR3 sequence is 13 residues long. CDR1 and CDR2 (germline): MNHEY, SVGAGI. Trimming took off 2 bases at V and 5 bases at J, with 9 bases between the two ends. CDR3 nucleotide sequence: TGTGCCAGCAGTTACGGGGGGGGGACTGAAGCTTTCTTT. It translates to CASSYGGGTEAFF.

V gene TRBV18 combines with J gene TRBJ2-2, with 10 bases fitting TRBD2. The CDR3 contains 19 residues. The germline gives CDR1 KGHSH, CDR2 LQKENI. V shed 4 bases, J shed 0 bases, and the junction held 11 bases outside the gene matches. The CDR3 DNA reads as TGTGCCAGCTCACGAAGGTCTAGCGGGAGTAGTGCGAACACCGGGGAGCTGTTTTTT. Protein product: CASSRRSSGSSANTGELFF.

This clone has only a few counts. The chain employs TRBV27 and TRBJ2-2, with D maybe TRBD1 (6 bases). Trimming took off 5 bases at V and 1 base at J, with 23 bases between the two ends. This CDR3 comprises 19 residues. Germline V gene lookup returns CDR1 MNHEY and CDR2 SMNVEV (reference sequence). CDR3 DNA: TGTGCCAGCAGTACCCAGGCCGGGACAATAGGAGGGAACACCGGGGAGCTGTTTTTT. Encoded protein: CASSTQAGTIGGNTGELFF.

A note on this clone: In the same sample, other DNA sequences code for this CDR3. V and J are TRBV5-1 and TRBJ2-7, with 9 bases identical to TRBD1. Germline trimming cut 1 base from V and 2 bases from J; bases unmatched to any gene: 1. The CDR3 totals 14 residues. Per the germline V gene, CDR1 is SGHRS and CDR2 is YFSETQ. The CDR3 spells CASSLRDRAYEQYF. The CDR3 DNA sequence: TGCGCCAGCAGCTTGAGGGACAGGGCCTACGAGCAGTACTTC.

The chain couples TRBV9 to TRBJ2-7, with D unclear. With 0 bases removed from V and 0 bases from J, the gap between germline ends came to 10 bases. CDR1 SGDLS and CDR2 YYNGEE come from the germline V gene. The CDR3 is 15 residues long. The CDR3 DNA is TGTGCCAGCAGCGTAGCAACAGCAAACTCCTACGAGCAGTACTTC. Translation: CASSVATANSYEQYF.

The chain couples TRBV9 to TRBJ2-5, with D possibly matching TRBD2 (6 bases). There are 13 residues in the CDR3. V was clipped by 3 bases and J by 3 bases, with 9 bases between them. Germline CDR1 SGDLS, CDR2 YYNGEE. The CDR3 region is CASSARLEETQYF. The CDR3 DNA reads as TGTGCCAGCAGCGCCCGACTAGAAGAGACCCAGTACTTC.

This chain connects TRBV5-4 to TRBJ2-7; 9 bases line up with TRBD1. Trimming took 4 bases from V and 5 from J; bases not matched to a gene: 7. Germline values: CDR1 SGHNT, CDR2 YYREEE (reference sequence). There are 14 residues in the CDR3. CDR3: CASSPLTGGDEQYF. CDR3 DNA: TGTGCCAGCAGCCCACTTACAGGGGGCGACGAGCAGTACTTC.

Here the CDR3 reads CASSQPIQGGQETQYF. The CDR3 DNA sequence: TGTGCCAGCAGCCAGCCCATTCAGGGGGGGCAAGAGACCCAGTACTTC. The V and J genes are TRBV5-4 and TRBJ2-5; either TRBD1 or TRBD2 may supply D (7 bases each). This CDR3 has 16 residues. Per the germline V gene, CDR1 is SGHNT and CDR2 is YYREEE (reference sequence). V lost 4 bases and J 2 bases, leaving 18 bases between the germline ends. The full variable domain, its missing parts supplied by reference TRBV5-4 and TRBJ2-5, is ETGVTQSPTHLIKTRGQQVTLRCSSQSGHNTVSWYQQALGQGPQFIFQYYREEENGRGNFPPRFSGLQFPNYSSELNVNALELDDSALYLCASSQPIQGGQETQYFGPGTRLLVL.

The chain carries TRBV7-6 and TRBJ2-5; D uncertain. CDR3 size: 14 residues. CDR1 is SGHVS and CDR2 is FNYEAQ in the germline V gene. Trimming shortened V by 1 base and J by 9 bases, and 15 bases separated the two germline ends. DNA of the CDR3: TGTGCCAGCAGCTTAGACTCCGGTCAAGACGCCCAGTACTTC. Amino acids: CASSLDSGQDAQYF.

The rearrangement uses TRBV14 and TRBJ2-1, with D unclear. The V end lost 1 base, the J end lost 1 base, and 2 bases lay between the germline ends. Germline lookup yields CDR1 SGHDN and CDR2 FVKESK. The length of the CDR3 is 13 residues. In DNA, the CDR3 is TGTGCCAGCAGCCAAGCGTCCTACAATGAGCAGTTCTTC. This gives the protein CASSQASYNEQFF.

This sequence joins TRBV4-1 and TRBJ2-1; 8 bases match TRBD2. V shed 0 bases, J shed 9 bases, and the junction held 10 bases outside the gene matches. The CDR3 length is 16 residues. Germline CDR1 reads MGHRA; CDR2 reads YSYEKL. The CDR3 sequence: CASSQDEGAGAVEQFF. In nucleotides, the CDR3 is TGCGCCAGCAGCCAAGACGAGGGAGCGGGAGCTGTTGAGCAGTTCTTC.

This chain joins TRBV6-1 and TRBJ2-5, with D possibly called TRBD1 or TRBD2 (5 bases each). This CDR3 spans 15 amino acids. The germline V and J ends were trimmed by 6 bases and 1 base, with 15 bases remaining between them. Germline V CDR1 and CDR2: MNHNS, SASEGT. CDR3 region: CASRGLGTSQETQYF. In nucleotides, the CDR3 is TGTGCCAGCAGGGGGTTGGGGACCTCCCAAGAGACCCAGTACTTC.

The CDR3 DNA follows: TGCGCCAGCAGCGAGACGGGACAGGGCAATCAGCCCCAGCATTTT. Its protein product is CASSETGQGNQPQHF. The rearrangement uses TRBV4-1 and TRBJ1-5; 8 bases agree with TRBD1. V shed 5 bases and J 2 bases; nucleotides not matched to a gene: 5. The CDR3 covers 15 residues. The germline V gene encodes CDR1 MGHRA and CDR2 YSYEKL.

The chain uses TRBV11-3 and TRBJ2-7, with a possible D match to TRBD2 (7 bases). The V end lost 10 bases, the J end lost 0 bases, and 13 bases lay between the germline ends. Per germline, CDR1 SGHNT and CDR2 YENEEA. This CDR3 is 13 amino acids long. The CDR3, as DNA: TGTGCCATGGGGGGGCATAGCTCCTACGAGCAGTACTTC. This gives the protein CAMGGHSSYEQYF. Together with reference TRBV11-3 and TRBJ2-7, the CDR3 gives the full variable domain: EAGVVQSPRYKIIEKKQPVAFWCNPISGHNTLYWYLQNLGQGPELLIRYENEEAVDDSQLPKDRFSAERLKGVDSTLKIQPAELGDSAVYLCAMGGHSSYEQYFGPGTRLTVT.

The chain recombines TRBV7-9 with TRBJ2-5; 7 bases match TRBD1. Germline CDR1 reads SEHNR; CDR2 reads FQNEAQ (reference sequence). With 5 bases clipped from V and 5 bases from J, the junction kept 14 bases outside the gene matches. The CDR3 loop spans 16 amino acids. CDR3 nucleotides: TGTGCCAGCAGCCAGGGACAGACCCTCCTCGGGGAGACCCAGTACTTC. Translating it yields CASSQGQTLLGETQYF.

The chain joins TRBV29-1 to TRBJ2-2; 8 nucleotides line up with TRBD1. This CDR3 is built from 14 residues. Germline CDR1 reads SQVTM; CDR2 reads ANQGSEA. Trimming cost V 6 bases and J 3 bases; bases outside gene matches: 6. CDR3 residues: CSVAGTGHTGELFF. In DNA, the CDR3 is TGCAGCGTAGCCGGGACAGGACACACCGGGGAGCTGTTTTTT.